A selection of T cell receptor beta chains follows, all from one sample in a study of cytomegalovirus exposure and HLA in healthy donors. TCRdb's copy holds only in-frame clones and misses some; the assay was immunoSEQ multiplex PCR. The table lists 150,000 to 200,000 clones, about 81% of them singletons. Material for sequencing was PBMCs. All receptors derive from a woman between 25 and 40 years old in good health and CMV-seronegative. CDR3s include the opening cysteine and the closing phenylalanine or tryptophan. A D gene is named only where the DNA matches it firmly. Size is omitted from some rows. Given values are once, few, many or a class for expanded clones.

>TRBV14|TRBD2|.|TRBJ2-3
TGTGCCAGCAGCCAAGGCGGGAGAGCTAGCACAGATACGCAGTATTTT
CASSQGGRASTDTQYF
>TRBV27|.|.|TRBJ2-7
TGTGCCAGCAGTCTCAACAGGTACAGTTCCTACGAGCAGTACTTC
CASSLNRYSSYEQYF
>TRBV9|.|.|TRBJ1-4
TGTGCCAGCAGCGTAGGAACAGGGCAGGGGACAACTAATGAAAAACTGTTTTTT
CASSVGTGQGTTNEKLFF
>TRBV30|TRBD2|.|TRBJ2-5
TGTGCCTGGAGTCCTTACGGCGGGAGGGCCGCCGGGACCCAGTACTTC
CAWSPYGGRAAGTQYF
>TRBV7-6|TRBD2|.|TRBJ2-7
TGTGCCAGCAGCTTATCGGGGGGGGCCGCCTACGAGCAGTACTTC
CASSLSGGAAYEQYF
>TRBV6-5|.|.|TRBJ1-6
TGTGCCAGCAGTTATTCCGGTAGCTCCTATAATTCACCCCTCCACTTT
CASSYSGSSYNSPLHF
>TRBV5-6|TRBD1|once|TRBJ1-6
TGTGCCAGCAGTCAGGCTGGGACAGGGGGCTCACCCCTCCACTTT
CASSQAGTGGSPLHF
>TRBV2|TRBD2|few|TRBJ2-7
TGTGCCGTACAAGGGCTAGCGGGAGCCGCCCTCGAGCAGTACTTC
CAVQGLAGAALEQYF
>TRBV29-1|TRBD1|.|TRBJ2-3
TGCAGCGTTGGTCCGGGACAGGGGTACACAGATACGCAGTATTTT
CSVGPGQGYTDTQYF
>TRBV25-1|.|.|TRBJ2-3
TGTGCCAGCAGACAAGGGGGGGTTTGGGCGGATACGCAGTATTTT
CASRQGGVWADTQYF
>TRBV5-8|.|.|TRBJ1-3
TGTGCCAGCAGCTCCGGGTCGAGCTCTGGAAACACCATATATTTT
CASSSGSSSGNTIYF
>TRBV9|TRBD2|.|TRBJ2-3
TGTGCCAGCAGCGTAGGAGCGGGGGGGCCAACAGATACGCAGTATTTT
CASSVGAGGPTDTQYF
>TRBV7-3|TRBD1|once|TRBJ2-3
TGTGCCAGCAGCCCCGGACAGGGGGAACAGTATTTT
CASSPGQGEQYF
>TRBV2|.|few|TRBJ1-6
TGTGCCGGTCGGGACTCCTATAATTCACCCCTCCACTTT
CAGRDSYNSPLHF
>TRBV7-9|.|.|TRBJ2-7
TGTGCCAGCAGCCCCCCGACTAGGGACCTTAGAGAGCAGTACTTC
CASSPPTRDLREQYF
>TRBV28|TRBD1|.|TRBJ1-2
TGTGCCAGCAGTTACAGGGGCGGCTATGGCTACACCTTC
CASSYRGGYGYTF
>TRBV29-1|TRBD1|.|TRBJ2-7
TGCAGCGTTGAGCTCACCGGGACAGGGACCTACGAGCAGTACTTC
CSVELTGTGTYEQYF
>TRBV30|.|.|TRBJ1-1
TGTGCCTGGAGTGAAAGGTTGGCCGGGGAGTTT
CAWSERLAGEF
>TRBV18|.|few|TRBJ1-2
TGTGCCAGCTCACCGGCCGAAGGTGGGCTCTTC
CASSPAEGGLF
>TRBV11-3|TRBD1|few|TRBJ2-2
TGTGCCAGCAGCCGGGGACAGGGGGACACCGGGGAGCTGTTTTTT
CASSRGQGDTGELFF
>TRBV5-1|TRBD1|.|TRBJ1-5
TGCGCCAGCAGCTTGACAGGGGAAGAGAATCAGCCCCAGCATTTT
CASSLTGEENQPQHF
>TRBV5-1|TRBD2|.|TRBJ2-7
TGCGCCAGCAGCTTGGGATCTCCGGCGGGAGTCCGCGAGCAGTACTTC
CASSLGSPAGVREQYF
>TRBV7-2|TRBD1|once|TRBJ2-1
TGTGCCAGCAGCCTAAAGGCAGGGGGAGTAGGGAATGAGCAGTTCTTC
CASSLKAGGVGNEQFF